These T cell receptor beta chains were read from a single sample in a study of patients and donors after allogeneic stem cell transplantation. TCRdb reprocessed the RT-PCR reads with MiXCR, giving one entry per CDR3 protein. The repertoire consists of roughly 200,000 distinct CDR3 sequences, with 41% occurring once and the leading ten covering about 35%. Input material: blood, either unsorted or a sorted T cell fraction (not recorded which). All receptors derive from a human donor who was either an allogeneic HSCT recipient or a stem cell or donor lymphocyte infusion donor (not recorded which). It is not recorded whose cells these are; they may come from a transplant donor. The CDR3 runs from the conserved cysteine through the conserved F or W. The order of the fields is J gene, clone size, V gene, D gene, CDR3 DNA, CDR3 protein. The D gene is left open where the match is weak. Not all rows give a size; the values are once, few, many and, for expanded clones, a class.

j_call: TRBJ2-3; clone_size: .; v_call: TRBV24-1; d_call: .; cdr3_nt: TGTACCACCAGTGATTCAGGGAATACGCAGTATTTT; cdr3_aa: CTTSDSGNTQYF
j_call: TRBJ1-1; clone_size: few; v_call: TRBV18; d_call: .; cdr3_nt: TGTGCCAGCTCAATAACAGGGCGGAACACTGAAGCTTTCTTT; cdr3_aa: CASSITGRNTEAFF
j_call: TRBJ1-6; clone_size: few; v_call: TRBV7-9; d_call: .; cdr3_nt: TGTGCCAGCACCATTTTAAGACAGGATAATTCACCCCTCCACTTT; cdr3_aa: CASTILRQDNSPLHF
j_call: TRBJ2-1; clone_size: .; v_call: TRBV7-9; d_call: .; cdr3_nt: TGTGCCAGCAGCTACGCCCTGGGGGGCGATGAGCAGTTCTTC; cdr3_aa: CASSYALGGDEQFF
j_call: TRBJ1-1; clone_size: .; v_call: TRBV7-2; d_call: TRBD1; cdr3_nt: TGTGCCAGCAGTTTTACCGGGACAGGGAACACTGAAGCTTTCTTT; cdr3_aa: CASSFTGTGNTEAFF
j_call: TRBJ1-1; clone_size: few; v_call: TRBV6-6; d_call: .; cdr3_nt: TGTGCCAGCAGTTACACGGGGTTAAGCACTGAAGCTTTCTTT; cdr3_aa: CASSYTGLSTEAFF
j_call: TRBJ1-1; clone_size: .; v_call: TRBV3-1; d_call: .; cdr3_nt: TGTGCCAGCAGCCAAGAAGGGGAGAACACTGAAGCTTTCTTT; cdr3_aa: CASSQEGENTEAFF
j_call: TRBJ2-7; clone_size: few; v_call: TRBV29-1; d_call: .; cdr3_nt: TGCAGCGCTGGGGGGCAAACCTACGAGCAGTACTTC; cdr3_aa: CSAGGQTYEQYF
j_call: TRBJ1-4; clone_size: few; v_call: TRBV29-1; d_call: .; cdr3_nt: TGCAGCGTTGAACGAGGTGCAACTAATGAAAAACTGTTTTTT; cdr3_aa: CSVERGATNEKLFF
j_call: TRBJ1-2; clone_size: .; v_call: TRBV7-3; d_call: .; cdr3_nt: TGTGCCAGCAGCTCAACACCCGGGTCCTATGGCTACACCTTC; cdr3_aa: CASSSTPGSYGYTF
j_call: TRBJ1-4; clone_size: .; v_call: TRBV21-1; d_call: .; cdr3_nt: TGTGCCAGCAGCAAATGGAGCAGGGGGGCCCCAACTAATGAAAAACTGTTTTTT; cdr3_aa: CASSKWSRGAPTNEKLFF
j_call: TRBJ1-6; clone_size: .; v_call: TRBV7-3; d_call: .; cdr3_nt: TGTGCCAGCAGCTTAATCCTCGACCTCCACTTT; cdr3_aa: CASSLILDLHF
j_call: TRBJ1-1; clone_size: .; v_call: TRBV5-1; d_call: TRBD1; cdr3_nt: TGCGCCAGCAGCTTGCTCGACAGGGGGGCCGAAGCTTTCTTT; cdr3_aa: CASSLLDRGAEAFF
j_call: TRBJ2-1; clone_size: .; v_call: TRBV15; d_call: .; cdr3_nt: TGTGCCACCAGCAGGGCCTTTTGGGGGACGGGTTTGAGAGAGCAGTTCTTC; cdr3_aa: CATSRAFWGTGLREQFF
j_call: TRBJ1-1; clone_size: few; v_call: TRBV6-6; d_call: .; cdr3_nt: TGTGCCAGCAGTTACCCCGGCGGCAGGTCTGAAGCTTTCTTT; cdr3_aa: CASSYPGGRSEAFF
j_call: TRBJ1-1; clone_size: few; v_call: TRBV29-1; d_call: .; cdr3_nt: TGCAGCGTTGTTGGTGGGACTGAAGCTTTCTTT; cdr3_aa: CSVVGGTEAFF
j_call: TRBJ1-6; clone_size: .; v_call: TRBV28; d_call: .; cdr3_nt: TGTGCCAGCACCTTACGGGTCGAAAATTCACCCCTCCACTTT; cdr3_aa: CASTLRVENSPLHF
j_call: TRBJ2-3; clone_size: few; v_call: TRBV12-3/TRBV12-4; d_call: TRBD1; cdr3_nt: TGTGCCAGCAGTTTCGGACAGGGGCGCACAGATACGCAGTATTTT; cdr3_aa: CASSFGQGRTDTQYF
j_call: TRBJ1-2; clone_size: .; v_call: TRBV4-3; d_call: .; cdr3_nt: TGCGCCAGCAGCCAAGAAGTGAGGCAGGGTACGTCCTATGGCTACACCTTC; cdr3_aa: CASSQEVRQGTSYGYTF
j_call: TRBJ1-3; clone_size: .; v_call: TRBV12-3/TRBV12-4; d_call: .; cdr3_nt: TGTGCCAGCAGTTTAAGTGCCCAAGTCTCTGGAAACACCATATATTTT; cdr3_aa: CASSLSAQVSGNTIYF
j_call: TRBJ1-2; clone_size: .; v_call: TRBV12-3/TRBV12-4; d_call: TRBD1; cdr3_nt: TGTGCCAGCAGTTTGGGACAGGGGTATGATGGCTACACCTTC; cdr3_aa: CASSLGQGYDGYTF
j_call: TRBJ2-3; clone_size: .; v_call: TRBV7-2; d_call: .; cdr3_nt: TGTGCCAGCAGGCCCTCTCGCGGGCCTAGCACAGATACGCAGTATTTT; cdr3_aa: CASRPSRGPSTDTQYF
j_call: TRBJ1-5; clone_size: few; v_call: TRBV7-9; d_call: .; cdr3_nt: TGTGCCAGCAGTGACAGGAATCAGCCCCAGCATTTT; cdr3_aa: CASSDRNQPQHF
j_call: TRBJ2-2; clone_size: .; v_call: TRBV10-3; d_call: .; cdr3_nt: TGTGCCAGCAACCCCCTGCGGAGGGTTCAGACCGGGGAGCTGTTTTTT; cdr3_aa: CASNPLRRVQTGELFF